These T cell receptor beta chains were read from a single sample in a study of blood T cells in healthy people across ages. TCRdb processed the 5' RACE reads anew with MiXCR; each CDR3 protein has one entry. This table holds hundreds of thousands of distinct CDR3 sequences, more than 40% found once. Input material: blood. The receptors originated from a man in his sixties in good health. Both conserved end residues are part of each CDR3. The D gene is left open where the match is weak. Part of the rows lack a size; the others show once, few, many or a class for expanded clones.

D,J,size,V,CDR3,DNA
NA,TRBJ2-7,few,TRBV12-3/TRBV12-4,CASSSRTGVYEQYF,TGTGCCAGCAGTTCACGGACTGGGGTCTACGAGCAGTACTTC
NA,TRBJ2-7,NA,TRBV5-1,CASRADGNSYEQYF,TGCGCCAGCAGAGCGGACGGGAACTCCTACGAGCAGTACTTC
TRBD1,TRBJ2-7,few,TRBV9,CASSVGGTGGYEQYF,TGTGCCAGCAGCGTAGGAGGGACAGGGGGTTACGAGCAGTACTTC
TRBD1,TRBJ1-4,NA,TRBV5-6,CASSLDGQVNDEKLFF,TGTGCCAGCAGCTTGGACGGACAGGTGAATGATGAAAAACTGTTTTTT
TRBD1,TRBJ1-6,NA,TRBV7-2,CASSARTGDSPLHF,TGTGCCAGCAGCGCACGGACAGGGGATTCACCCCTCCACTTT
NA,TRBJ1-2,few,TRBV9,CASSVTASAYGYTF,TGTGCCAGCAGCGTAACAGCCTCGGCCTATGGCTACACCTTC
NA,TRBJ2-4,NA,TRBV20-1,CSARDLLGRNIQYF,TGCAGTGCTAGAGATCTATTAGGGAGGAACATTCAGTACTTC
NA,TRBJ1-2,NA,TRBV7-9,CASSLDWSNYGYTF,TGTGCCAGCAGCTTAGACTGGTCTAACTATGGCTACACCTTC
NA,TRBJ2-5,few,TRBV4-3,CASSQEFGPQETQYF,TGCGCCAGCAGCCAAGAATTTGGACCTCAAGAGACCCAGTACTTC
NA,TRBJ2-7,NA,TRBV27,CASSFLDWDYEQYF,TGTGCCAGCAGTTTCTTAGACTGGGACTACGAGCAGTACTTC
NA,TRBJ2-7,many,TRBV27,CASRPTGSIYEQYF,TGTGCCAGCAGACCGACAGGTTCCATCTACGAGCAGTACTTC
NA,TRBJ2-1,NA,TRBV9,CASSVENNEQFF,TGTGCCAGCAGCGTAGAGAACAATGAGCAGTTCTTC
NA,TRBJ1-1,NA,TRBV30,CVGTMGTNTEAFF,TGTGTCGGAACTATGGGTACTAACACTGAAGCTTTCTTT
NA,TRBJ2-1,NA,TRBV2,CATGVWSYNEQFF,TGTGCCACTGGGGTTTGGTCCTACAATGAGCAGTTCTTC
NA,TRBJ2-1,few,TRBV7-8,CASSYQRISYNEQFF,TGTGCCAGCAGCTACCAGCGAATCTCCTACAATGAGCAGTTCTTC
NA,TRBJ2-5,few,TRBV7-2,CASSLTGDASGTQYF,TGTGCCAGCAGCTTAACCGGGGACGCTTCGGGGACCCAGTACTTC
NA,TRBJ2-7,many,TRBV29-1,CSVEGLGQHSYEQYF,TGCAGCGTTGAAGGCCTCGGCCAACACTCCTACGAGCAGTACTTC
TRBD2,TRBJ2-3,many,TRBV2,CASSSGETDTQYF,TGTGCCAGCAGTAGCGGGGAAACAGATACGCAGTATTTT
TRBD1,TRBJ1-2,NA,TRBV6-6,CASSVQGPGYTF,TGTGCCAGCAGTGTACAGGGGCCGGGCTACACCTTC
TRBD2,TRBJ2-7,NA,TRBV11-2,CASSAGLAGGSYEQYF,TGTGCCAGCAGCGCCGGACTAGCGGGGGGGTCCTACGAGCAGTACTTC
NA,TRBJ1-2,NA,TRBV21-1,CASSKSQGSGYTF,TGTGCCAGCAGCAAGTCCCAGGGGAGCGGCTACACCTTC
NA,TRBJ2-1,NA,TRBV9,CASSGTSSYNEQFF,TGTGCCAGCAGCGGGACAAGCTCCTACAATGAGCAGTTCTTC
NA,TRBJ2-5,few,TRBV6-2/TRBV6-3,CASPPGDQYF,TGTGCCAGCCCCCCTGGGGACCAGTACTTC
NA,TRBJ2-1,few,TRBV9,CASSPGLSSYNEQFF,TGTGCCAGCAGTCCGGGTCTTAGCTCCTACAATGAGCAGTTCTTC
NA,TRBJ1-2,NA,TRBV30,CAWSVRRSLGGYTF,TGTGCCTGGAGTGTTAGGAGGAGTTTAGGTGGCTACACCTTC
NA,TRBJ2-1,few,TRBV29-1,CSVVRGSYNEQFF,TGCAGCGTTGTACGGGGCTCCTACAATGAGCAGTTCTTC
NA,TRBJ2-1,NA,TRBV11-3,CASSLVGPNNGQFF,TGTGCCAGCAGCTTAGTCGGACCAAACAATGGGCAGTTCTTC
NA,TRBJ2-2,NA,TRBV5-1,CASSSPLDSRNTGELFF,TGCGCCAGCAGCTCCCCCCTGGACTCTAGGAACACCGGGGAGCTGTTTTTT
NA,TRBJ1-2,few,TRBV4-3,CASSQDTMRGYTF,TGCGCCAGCAGCCAAGACACTATGAGGGGCTACACCTTC
NA,TRBJ2-5,many,TRBV12-3/TRBV12-4,CASSFTGRGEETQYF,TGTGCCAGCAGTTTTACGGGGCGCGGAGAAGAGACCCAGTACTTC
NA,TRBJ1-5,NA,TRBV7-2,CASSLWRDMGGNQPQHF,TGTGCCAGCAGCTTATGGAGGGACATGGGGGGGAATCAGCCCCAGCATTTT
NA,TRBJ2-3,NA,TRBV27,CASSSPSPTDTQYF,TGTGCCAGCAGTTCCCCATCCCCCACAGATACGCAGTATTTT
TRBD2,TRBJ2-3,few,TRBV29-1,CSVPGLAGSRADTQYF,TGCAGCGTTCCTGGACTAGCGGGTTCCCGGGCAGATACGCAGTATTTT
NA,TRBJ2-1,NA,TRBV20-1,CSARDAAGDSEQFF,TGCAGTGCTAGAGACGCCGCGGGGGACAGTGAGCAGTTCTTC
NA,TRBJ2-6,NA,TRBV20-1,CSARPFSGANVLTF,TGCAGTGCTAGACCGTTCTCTGGGGCCAACGTCCTGACTTTC
NA,TRBJ2-1,few,TRBV6-2/TRBV6-3,CASKLVRVNEQFF,TGTGCCAGCAAACTAGTGAGGGTCAATGAGCAGTTCTTC
NA,TRBJ1-3,NA,TRBV5-1,CASRLGWDPGNTIYF,TGCGCCAGCAGACTGGGCTGGGACCCTGGAAACACCATATATTTT
NA,TRBJ2-5,NA,TRBV15,CATSGYRTEETQYF,TGTGCCACCAGCGGATATCGGACCGAAGAGACCCAGTACTTC
TRBD1,TRBJ2-7,NA,TRBV20-1,CSAFNLGTGAYEQYF,TGCAGTGCATTCAACCTCGGGACAGGGGCTTACGAGCAGTACTTC
NA,TRBJ2-7,NA,TRBV29-1,CSVVFTENTGESYEQYF,TGCAGCGTTGTTTTTACGGAGAACACCGGGGAGAGTTACGAGCAGTACTTC
TRBD2,TRBJ2-5,once,TRBV20-1,CSARKSGGALVGETQYF,TGCAGTGCTAGGAAGAGCGGGGGGGCATTGGTGGGAGAGACCCAGTACTTC
NA,TRBJ1-1,few,TRBV6-5,CASRDSRYMNTEAFF,TGTGCCAGCAGGGACAGCCGATACATGAACACTGAAGCTTTCTTT
TRBD2,TRBJ2-7,NA,TRBV28,CASSSPGTSGGYEQYF,TGTGCCAGCAGTTCCCCAGGGACTAGCGGGGGCTACGAGCAGTACTTC
NA,TRBJ1-2,many,TRBV6-1,CASSRGVGTGGYTF,TGTGCCAGCAGCCGAGGGGTCGGCACTGGGGGCTACACCTTC
TRBD2,TRBJ2-5,NA,TRBV28,CASGLAAKETQYF,TGTGCCAGTGGACTAGCGGCGAAGGAGACCCAGTACTTC
TRBD1,TRBJ2-5,NA,TRBV6-5,CASSYSPPGQGETQYF,TGTGCCAGCAGTTACTCCCCTCCGGGACAGGGTGAGACCCAGTACTTC
TRBD1,TRBJ1-2,few,TRBV12-3/TRBV12-4,CASRRQGGGGYTF,TGTGCCAGCAGGAGACAGGGCGGTGGCGGCTACACCTTC
NA,TRBJ1-6,NA,TRBV20-1,CSAGNSPLHF,TGCAGTGCGGGGAATTCACCCCTCCACTTT
NA,TRBJ2-6,NA,TRBV28,CASRQRNSGANVLTF,TGTGCCAGCCGGCAGCGTAACTCTGGGGCCAACGTCCTGACTTTC
NA,TRBJ1-1,NA,TRBV4-2,CASSKEIRDQNTEAFF,TGTGCCAGCAGCAAAGAGATCAGGGACCAGAACACTGAAGCTTTCTTT
NA,TRBJ2-7,NA,TRBV6-5,CASSSIGQSYEQYF,TGTGCTAGCAGTTCCATCGGACAGAGCTACGAGCAGTACTTC
TRBD1,TRBJ2-7,few,TRBV5-6,CASTLQGAYEQYF,TGTGCCAGCACACTACAGGGGGCCTACGAGCAGTACTTC
NA,TRBJ2-7,many,TRBV29-1,CSVGETYEQYF,TGCAGCGTTGGGGAGACCTACGAGCAGTACTTC
TRBD1,TRBJ1-5,once,TRBV3-1,CASGTGGHNQPQHF,TGTGCCAGCGGGACAGGGGGCCACAATCAGCCCCAGCATTTT